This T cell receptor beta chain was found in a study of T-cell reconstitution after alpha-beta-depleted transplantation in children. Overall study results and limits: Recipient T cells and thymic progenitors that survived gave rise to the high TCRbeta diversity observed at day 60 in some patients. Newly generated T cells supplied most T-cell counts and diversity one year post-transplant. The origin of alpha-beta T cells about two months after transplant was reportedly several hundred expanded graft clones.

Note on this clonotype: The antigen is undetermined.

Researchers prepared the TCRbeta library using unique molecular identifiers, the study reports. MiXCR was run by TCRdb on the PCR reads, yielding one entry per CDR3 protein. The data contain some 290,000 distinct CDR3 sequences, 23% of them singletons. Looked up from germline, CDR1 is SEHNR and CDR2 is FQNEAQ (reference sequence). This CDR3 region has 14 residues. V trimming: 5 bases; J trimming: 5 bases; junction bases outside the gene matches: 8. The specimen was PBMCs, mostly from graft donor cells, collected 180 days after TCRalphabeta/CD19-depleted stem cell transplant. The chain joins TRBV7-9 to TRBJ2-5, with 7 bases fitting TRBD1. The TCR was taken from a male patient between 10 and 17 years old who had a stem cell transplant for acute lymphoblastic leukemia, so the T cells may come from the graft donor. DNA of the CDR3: TGTGCCAGCAGCACCCGACAGGGACGGGAGACCCAGTACTTC. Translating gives CASSTRQGRETQYF.